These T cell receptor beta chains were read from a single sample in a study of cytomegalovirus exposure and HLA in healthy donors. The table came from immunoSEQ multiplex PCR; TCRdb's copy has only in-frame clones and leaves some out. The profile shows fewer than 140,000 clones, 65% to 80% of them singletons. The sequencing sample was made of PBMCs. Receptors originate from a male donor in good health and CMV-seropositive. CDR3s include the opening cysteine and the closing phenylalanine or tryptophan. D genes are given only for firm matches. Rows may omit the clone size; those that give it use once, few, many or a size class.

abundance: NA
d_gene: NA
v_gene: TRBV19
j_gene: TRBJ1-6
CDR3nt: TGTGCCAGTAGTAATTTGGCGGCGGGGGTCTCCTATAATTCACCCCTCCACTTT
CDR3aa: CASSNLAAGVSYNSPLHF

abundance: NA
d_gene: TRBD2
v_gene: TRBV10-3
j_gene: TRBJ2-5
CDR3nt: TGTGCCATCAGTGAGTCGATGGCTAGCGGGTATAGTCAAGAGACCCAGTACTTC
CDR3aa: CAISESMASGYSQETQYF

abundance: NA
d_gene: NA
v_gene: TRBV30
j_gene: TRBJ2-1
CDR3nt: TGTGCCTACCAACCGGGACTCCCTACCAATGAGCAGTTCTTC
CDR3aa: CAYQPGLPTNEQFF

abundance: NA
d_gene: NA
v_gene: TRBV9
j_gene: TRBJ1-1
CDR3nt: TGTGCCAGCAGCGTAGGAGGGTTTGTTGGGACTGAAGCTTTCTTT
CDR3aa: CASSVGGFVGTEAFF

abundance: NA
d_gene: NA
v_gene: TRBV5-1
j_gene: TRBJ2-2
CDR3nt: TGCGCCAGCAGAATACGTAGGGACACCTCGAACACCGGGGAGCTGTTTTTT
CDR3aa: CASRIRRDTSNTGELFF

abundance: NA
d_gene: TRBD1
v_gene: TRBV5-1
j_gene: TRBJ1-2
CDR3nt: TGCGCCAGCAGCAGAACAGGGGAGAGCGTTGGCTACACCTTC
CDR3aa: CASSRTGESVGYTF

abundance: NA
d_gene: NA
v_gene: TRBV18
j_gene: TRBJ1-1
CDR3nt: TGTGCCAGCTCACCATGGGAGTACACTGAAGCTTTCTTT
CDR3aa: CASSPWEYTEAFF

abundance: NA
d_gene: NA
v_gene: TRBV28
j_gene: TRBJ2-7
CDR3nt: TGTGCCAGCAGTCGGGGTGGAGGGGGCCCCTACGAGCAGTACTTC
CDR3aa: CASSRGGGGPYEQYF

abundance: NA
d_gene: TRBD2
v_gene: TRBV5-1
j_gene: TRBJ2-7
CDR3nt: TGCGCCAGCACCTTGATCGCTAGCGGGAGTGAAAAGCAGTACTTC
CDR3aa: CASTLIASGSEKQYF

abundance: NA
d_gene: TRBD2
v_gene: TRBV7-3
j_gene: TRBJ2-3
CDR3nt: TGTGCCAGCAGCCCTCTTAGCGGGAGCACAGATACGCAGTATTTT
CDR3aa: CASSPLSGSTDTQYF

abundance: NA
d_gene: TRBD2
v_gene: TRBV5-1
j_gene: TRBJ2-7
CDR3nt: TGCGCCAGCAGTCCGAGGGCGAAACTAGCGGAATCCTACGAGCAGTACTTC
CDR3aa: CASSPRAKLAESYEQYF

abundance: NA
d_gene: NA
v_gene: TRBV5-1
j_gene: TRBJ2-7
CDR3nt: TGCGCCAGCAGCTCTGCGTGGGAGCAGTACTTC
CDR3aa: CASSSAWEQYF

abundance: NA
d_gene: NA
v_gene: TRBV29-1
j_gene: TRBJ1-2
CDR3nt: TGCAGCGTCCGAGGTACCAGGGATGGCTATGGCTACACCTTC
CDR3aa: CSVRGTRDGYGYTF

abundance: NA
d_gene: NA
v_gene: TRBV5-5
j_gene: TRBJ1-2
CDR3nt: TGTGCCAGCAGCTTGGATTTCCTAGTTTATGGCTACACCTTC
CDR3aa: CASSLDFLVYGYTF

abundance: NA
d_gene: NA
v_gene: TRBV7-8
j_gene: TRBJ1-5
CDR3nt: TGTGCCAGCAGCTTAAAGTCTGCAGTCAGCAATCAGCCCCAGCATTTT
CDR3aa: CASSLKSAVSNQPQHF

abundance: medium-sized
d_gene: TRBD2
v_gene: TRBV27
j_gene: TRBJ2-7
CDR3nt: TGTGCCAGCAGTACGGGGGGGGCGTGGGGCGAGCAGTACTTC
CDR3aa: CASSTGGAWGEQYF

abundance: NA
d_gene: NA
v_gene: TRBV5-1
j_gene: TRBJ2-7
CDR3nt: TGCGCCAGCAGCGCCACCCCCGGGAGCTCCTACGAGCAGTACTTC
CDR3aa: CASSATPGSSYEQYF